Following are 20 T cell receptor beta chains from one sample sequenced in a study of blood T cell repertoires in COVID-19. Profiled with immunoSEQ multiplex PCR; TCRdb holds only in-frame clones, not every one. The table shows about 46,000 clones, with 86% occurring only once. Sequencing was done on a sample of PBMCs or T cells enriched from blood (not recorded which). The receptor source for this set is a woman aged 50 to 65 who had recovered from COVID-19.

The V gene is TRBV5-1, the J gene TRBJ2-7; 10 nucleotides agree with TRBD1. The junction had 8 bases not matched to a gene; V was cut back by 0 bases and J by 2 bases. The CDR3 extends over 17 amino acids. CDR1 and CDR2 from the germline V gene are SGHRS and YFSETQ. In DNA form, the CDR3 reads TGCGCCAGCAGCTTGGTCTCCGGGACAGGGGATACCTACGAGCAGTACTTC. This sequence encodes CASSLVSGTGDTYEQYF.

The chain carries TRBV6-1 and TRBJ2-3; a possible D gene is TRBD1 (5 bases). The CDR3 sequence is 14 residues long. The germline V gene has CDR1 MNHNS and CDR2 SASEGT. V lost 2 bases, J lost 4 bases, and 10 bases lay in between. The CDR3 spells CASSETQGADTQYF. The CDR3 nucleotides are TGTGCCAGCAGTGAAACGCAGGGTGCAGATACGCAGTATTTT.

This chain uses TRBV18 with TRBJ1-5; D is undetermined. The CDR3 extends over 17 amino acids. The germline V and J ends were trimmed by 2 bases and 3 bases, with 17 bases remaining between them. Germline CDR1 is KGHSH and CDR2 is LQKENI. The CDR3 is CASSPNIAEGFNQPQHF. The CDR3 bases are TGTGCCAGCTCACCAAACATAGCCGAGGGATTCAATCAGCCCCAGCATTTT.

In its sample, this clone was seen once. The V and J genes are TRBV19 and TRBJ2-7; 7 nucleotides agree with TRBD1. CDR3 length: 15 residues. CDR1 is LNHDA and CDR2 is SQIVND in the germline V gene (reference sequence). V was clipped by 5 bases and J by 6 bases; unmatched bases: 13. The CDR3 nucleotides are TGTGCCAGTAGTCCTACCTTCGGACAGGTTGGCGAGCAGTACTTC. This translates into CASSPTFGQVGEQYF.

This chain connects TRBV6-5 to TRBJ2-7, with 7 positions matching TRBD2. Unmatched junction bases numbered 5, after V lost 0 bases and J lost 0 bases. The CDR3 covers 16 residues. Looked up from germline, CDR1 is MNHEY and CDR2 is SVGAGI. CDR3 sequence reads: CASSYSGGGLSYEQYF. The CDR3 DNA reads TGTGCCAGCAGTTACTCGGGGGGGGGTCTCTCCTACGAGCAGTACTTC.

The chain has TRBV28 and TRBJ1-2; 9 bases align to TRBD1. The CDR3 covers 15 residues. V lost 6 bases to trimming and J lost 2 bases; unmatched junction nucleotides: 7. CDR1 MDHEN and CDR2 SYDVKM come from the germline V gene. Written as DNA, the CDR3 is TGTGCCAGCAGAGCCCCGGGACAGGGCAACTATGGCTACACCTTC. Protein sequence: CASRAPGQGNYGYTF.

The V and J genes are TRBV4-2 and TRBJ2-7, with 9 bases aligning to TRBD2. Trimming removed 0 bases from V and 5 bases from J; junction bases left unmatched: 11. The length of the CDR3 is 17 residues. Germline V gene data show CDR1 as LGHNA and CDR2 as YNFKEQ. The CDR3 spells CASSQETLASGKDEQYF. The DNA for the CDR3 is TGTGCCAGCAGCCAAGAAACCCTCGCTAGCGGGAAAGACGAGCAGTACTTC.

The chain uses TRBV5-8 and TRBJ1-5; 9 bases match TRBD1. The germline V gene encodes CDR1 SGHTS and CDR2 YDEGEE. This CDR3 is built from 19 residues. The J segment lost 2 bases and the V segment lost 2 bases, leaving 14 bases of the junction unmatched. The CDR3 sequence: CASSFTGTGSFWGNQPQHF. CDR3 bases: TGTGCCAGCAGCTTCACCGGGACAGGGTCATTTTGGGGCAATCAGCCCCAGCATTTT.

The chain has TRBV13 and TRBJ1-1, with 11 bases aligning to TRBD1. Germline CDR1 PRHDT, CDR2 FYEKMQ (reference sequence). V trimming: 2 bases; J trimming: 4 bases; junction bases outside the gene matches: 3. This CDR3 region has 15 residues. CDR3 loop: CASSLLGTGGTEAFF. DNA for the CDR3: TGTGCCAGCAGCTTACTAGGGACAGGGGGCACTGAAGCTTTCTTT.

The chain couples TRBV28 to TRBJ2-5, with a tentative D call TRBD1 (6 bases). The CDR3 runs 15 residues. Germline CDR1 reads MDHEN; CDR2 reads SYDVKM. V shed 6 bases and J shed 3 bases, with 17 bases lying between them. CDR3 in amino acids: CASSRPQGSKETQYF. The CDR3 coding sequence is TGTGCCAGCAGCCGACCACAGGGATCTAAAGAGACCCAGTACTTC.

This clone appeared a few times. This chain's CDR3 is CASSSRLAKNIQYF. CDR3 DNA sequence: TGTGCCAGCAGCTCCCGACTAGCCAAAAACATTCAGTACTTC. V is TRBV11-2 and J is TRBJ2-4; D unresolved. Trimming cost V 4 bases and J 0 bases, with 7 bases left between them. CDR3 size: 14 residues. Germline CDR1 reads SGHAT; CDR2 reads FQNNGV.

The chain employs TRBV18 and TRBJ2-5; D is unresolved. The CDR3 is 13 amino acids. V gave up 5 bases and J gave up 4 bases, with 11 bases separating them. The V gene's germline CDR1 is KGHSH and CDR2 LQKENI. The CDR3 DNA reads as TGTGCCAGCTCATCCTCCGAGCTAGAGACCCAGTACTTC. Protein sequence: CASSSSELETQYF.

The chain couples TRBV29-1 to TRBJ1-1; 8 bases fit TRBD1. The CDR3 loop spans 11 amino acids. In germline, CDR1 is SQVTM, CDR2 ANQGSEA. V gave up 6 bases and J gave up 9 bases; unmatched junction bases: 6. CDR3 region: CSVNGQGKAFF. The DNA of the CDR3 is TGCAGCGTAAACGGACAGGGAAAAGCTTTCTTT.

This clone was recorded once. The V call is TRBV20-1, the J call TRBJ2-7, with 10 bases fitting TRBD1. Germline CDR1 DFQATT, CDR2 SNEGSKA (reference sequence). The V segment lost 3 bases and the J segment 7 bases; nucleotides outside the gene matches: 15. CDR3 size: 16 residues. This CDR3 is CSASEGGGTGAGEQYF. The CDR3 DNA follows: TGCAGTGCTAGTGAGGGTGGGGGGACAGGGGCAGGAGAGCAGTACTTC.

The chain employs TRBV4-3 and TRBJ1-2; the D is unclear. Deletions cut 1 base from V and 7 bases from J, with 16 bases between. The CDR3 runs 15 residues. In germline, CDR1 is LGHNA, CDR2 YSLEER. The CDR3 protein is CASSQALGSRGGYTF. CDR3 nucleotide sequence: TGCGCCAGCAGCCAAGCCCTTGGGTCCCGGGGTGGCTACACCTTC.

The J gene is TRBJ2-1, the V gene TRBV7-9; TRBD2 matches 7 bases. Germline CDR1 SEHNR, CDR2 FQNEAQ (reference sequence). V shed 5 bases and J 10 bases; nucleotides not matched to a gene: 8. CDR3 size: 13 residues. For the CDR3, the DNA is TGTGCCAGCAGCCGTGGGGGGGTTCAGGAGCAGTTCTTC. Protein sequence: CASSRGGVQEQFF.

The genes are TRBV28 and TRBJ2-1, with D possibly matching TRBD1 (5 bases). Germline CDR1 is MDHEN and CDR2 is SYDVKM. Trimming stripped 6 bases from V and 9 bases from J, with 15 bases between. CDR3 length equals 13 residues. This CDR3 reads CASRYEGVSEQFF. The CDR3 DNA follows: TGTGCCAGCAGGTACGAAGGGGTTAGTGAGCAGTTCTTC.

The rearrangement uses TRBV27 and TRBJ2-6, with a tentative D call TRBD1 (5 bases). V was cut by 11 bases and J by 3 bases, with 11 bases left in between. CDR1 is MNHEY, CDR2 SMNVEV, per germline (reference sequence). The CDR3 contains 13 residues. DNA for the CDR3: TGTGCCTCCAGGGTTTTTGGGGCCAACGTCCTGACTTTC. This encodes CASRVFGANVLTF.

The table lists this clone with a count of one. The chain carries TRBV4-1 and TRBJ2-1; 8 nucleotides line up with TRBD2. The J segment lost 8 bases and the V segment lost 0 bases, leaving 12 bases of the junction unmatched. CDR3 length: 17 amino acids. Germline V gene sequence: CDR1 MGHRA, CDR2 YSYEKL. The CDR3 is CASSQDRSGGGADEQFF. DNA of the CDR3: TGCGCCAGCAGCCAAGATAGATCGGGGGGGGGCGCTGATGAGCAGTTCTTC.

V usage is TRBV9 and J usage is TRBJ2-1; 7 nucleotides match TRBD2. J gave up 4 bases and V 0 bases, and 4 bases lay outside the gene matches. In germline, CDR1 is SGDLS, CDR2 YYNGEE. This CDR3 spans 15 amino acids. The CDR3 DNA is TGTGCCAGCAGCGTAGCCAGCGGGAAATACAATGAGCAGTTCTTC. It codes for CASSVASGKYNEQFF.